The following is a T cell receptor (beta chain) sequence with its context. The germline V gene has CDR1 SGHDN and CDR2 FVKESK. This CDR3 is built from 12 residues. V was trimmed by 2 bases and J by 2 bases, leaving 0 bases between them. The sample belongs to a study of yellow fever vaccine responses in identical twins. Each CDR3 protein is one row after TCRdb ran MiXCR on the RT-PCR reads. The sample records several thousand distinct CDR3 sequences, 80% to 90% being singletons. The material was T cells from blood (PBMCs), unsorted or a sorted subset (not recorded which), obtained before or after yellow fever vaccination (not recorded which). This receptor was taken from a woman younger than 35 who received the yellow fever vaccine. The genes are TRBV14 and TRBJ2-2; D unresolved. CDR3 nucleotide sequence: TGTGCCAGCAGCCAAAACACCGGGGAGCTGTTTTTT. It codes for CASSQNTGELFF.